This TCR beta chain appears in the sequencing data of a study of cytomegalovirus exposure and HLA in healthy donors (dated 2017 in TCRdb). For the wider study: In an earlier analysis of 450 to 750 of the donors, 250 to 300 Gb of sequence data and 117 million unique TCR beta sequences from about 180 million T cells were reported. Typing coverage varied by locus: about 629-640 donors for A, B, C, DRB1 and DQB1; approximately 520 for DQA1; more than 600 for DPA1; around 490 for DPB1. All discovery cohort repertoires had been generated using a single sequencing platform. To predict cytomegalovirus infection status, the study brought together high-throughput TCR immunosequencing, statistical association of individual TCRs with disease status, and machine learning. Because of strong linkage in the cohort, roughly five DR-DQ haplotypes were treated as single units for association and clustering. In a later analysis, previously published TCR beta repertoires from about 640 donors were re-analyzed and high-resolution HLA genotyping was added so that TCR occurrence patterns could be studied. HLA typing included class I and class II loci at four-digit resolution. Donor age, sex, ethnicity and CMV serostatus were collected together with the repertoire data. In the later analysis, no new phenotypic data were used to find candidate immune exposures; instead, reliance was placed on TCR beta sequences and their occurrence across donors. Approximately 300 gigabases of sequencing data and around 85 million unique TCR sequences made up an early release that covered approximately 650 HLA-typed donors. In an earlier analysis of roughly 600 of the donors, high-throughput TCR beta sequencing was used to judge whether each TCR beta V gene segment behaved as functional or pseudogenic. Among 350 to 400 genotyped donors of the cohort, an average of approximately 250,000 unique TCR beta nucleotide sequences were sequenced per donor, roughly 18% of them non-productive. The study aimed to test whether cataloging public T cell receptors could reveal signatures of past pathogen exposure. The genetic ancestry cluster associated with self-reported Caucasian donors included around four fifths of the 398 genotyped donors. Along with the approximately 600-subject first cohort, a separate validation cohort of roughly 110 different subjects was used. The T cell repertoires of several hundred subjects were profiled by immunosequencing and related to cytomegalovirus serostatus. A later genetic analysis took genome-wide SNP genotypes for about 55% of the roughly 700 donors and used that subset as a discovery cohort. The paper as a whole reports these results and caveats: A later analysis found that TCR association rates varied across HLA loci, with DRB1 alleles showing the most associated TCRs and HLA-C alleles the fewest. In this cohort, only TCR beta chains were sequenced, and detectable features were limited by the absence of alpha or paired-chain data. A further reported finding was that TCR beta sequences accurately predicted the HLA-A and HLA-B alleles for most subjects in the first cohort. Some IMGT-functional V segments, including TRBV6-2 and TRBV6-3, could not be told apart with the 87-base-pair reads, so those segments were excluded. The study listed around 160 TCR beta chains as associated with cytomegalovirus. Most TCR sequences were observed very rarely across donors, whereas some public TCRs were present in many individuals. A later genetic analysis associated a missense DCLRE1C variant with V-gene and J-gene trimming of TCR beta chains, and an independent cohort replicated the association. A later analysis associated roughly 17,000 TCR beta sequences with specific HLA alleles at a false discovery rate of 0.05. The presence/absence analyses assumed that sequencing depth was roughly uniform across donors, and that assumption may not be true. A cluster of highly shared sequence variants was judged likely to be a technical artifact of the sequencing pipeline. Compared with the 666-donor mean, donors in an Asian-associated ancestry cluster had fewer N-insertions in productive TCRs, according to a later genetic analysis. For the cohort, immune exposure information was limited to CMV serostatus. A later analysis found that most CMV-associated TCR beta chains appeared HLA-restricted, with HLA associations seemingly driven largely by CMV exposure. Some 16 rarely observed V segments, including chromosome 9 orphons, were excluded from the earlier analysis of some 590 of the donors because counts were too low. Because HLA typing was missing for some donors at each locus, association tests included only the typed subset. A later analysis found that HLA-associated TCR beta chains were more clonally expanded and had lower generation probabilities than equally common non-associated chains. In both the original and validation cohorts, the classifier was reported to diagnose cytomegalovirus status with high specificity and sensitivity. In vitro tests confirmed that a few of the cytomegalovirus-associated TCR beta chains recognize cytomegalovirus antigens. Several of the top co-occurrence clusters appeared to be linked to parvovirus B19, influenza, CMV and Epstein-Barr virus, according to a later analysis. Strong co-occurrence of HLA alleles, especially DR and DQ, made assigning TCR associations to individual alleles difficult. The authors suggested that the approach could potentially be generalized to other disease states and immunological phenotypes. In an earlier analysis of around 600 of the donors, most TCR beta V segments appeared in productive rearrangements about 90% or about 30% of the time, broadly matching IMGT annotations. Linkage disequilibrium might explain the correlated functional status among segregating V segments, but an unknown experimental factor could not be excluded.

V is reduced by 6 bases and J by 1 base, leaving a spacing of 10 bases between them. CDR1 and CDR2, per the germline V gene, are MDHEN and SYDVKM. Its CDR3 holds 14 amino acids, cysteine through phenylalanine. CDR3 DNA is the only sequence kept; it has 42 bases, read in frame from the first base. The protocol used for the library was the immunoSEQ multiplex PCR assay. The multiplex PCR relied on a mix of 60 forward primers for TCR Vbeta segments and 13 reverse primers for TCR Jbeta segments. The CDR3 region of rearranged TCR beta genes was amplified from genomic DNA by a multiplex PCR assay. On the Illumina HiSeq System, the amplified TCR beta libraries were sequenced as 87-base-pair reads. The original pipeline was this. A later analysis counted 75 million to 100 million unique TCR beta chains across the 550 to 800 repertoires, and some 12 million of these chains were shared by at least two donors. To remove PCR and sequencing errors, raw reads were error-corrected and collapsed into unique sequences using a nearest-neighbor algorithm that merged closely related sequences. V, D and J gene segments were assigned by aligning CDR3 sequences to IMGT reference sequences. For a sequence to be retained, at least a six-nucleotide match to both a V gene segment and a J gene segment was required. Rearrangements were called productive when the CDR3 lacked stop codons and stayed in frame with V and J; all others were non-productive. CDR3 was defined according to IMGT convention as the region running from the second conserved V-encoded cysteine to the conserved J-encoded phenylalanine. In an earlier analysis of around 600 of the donors, sequences lacking an unambiguous match to a single V gene segment were excluded. An earlier analysis of 587 of the donors classified V segments as functional when productive rearrangements were above 56.7% and as segregating when the standard deviation between donors was above 5%. A statistical classification framework was built for diagnosing cytomegalovirus status from the catalog of TCR beta chain sequences. In a later analysis, TCR nucleotide sequences were compared against IMGT/GENE-DB human TR gene sequences so that V and J genes could be assigned. Using the TCRdist pipeline, a later analysis assigned CDR3 sequences along with most-parsimonious VDJ recombination scenarios. In a later analysis, every TCR beta chain was defined by the combination of its CDR3 amino acid sequence and its V-gene family, and reads without a unique V-gene family were dropped. As a way to deal with suspected cross-contamination and a sequencing artifact, a later analysis dropped 450 to 600 nucleotide sequences that were highly shared and had low generation probability. In a later analysis, a clonal expansion index was calculated for each public chain from normalized within-repertoire ranks of inferred template counts. In a later analysis, generation probabilities were computed with a VDJ recombination model fitted to out-of-frame rearrangements, and the resulting probabilities were checked against IGoR. A later analysis scored TCR-TCR, TCR-HLA and TCR-CMV co-occurrence with hypergeometric tests, applying a repertoire-size bias correction to TCR pairs. A later analysis estimated false discovery rates by permuting HLA or CMV assignments 20 times. In a later analysis, co-occurring TCRs were grouped with DBSCAN, and TCRdist sequence similarity was added when clustering was performed within HLA-allele-positive subsets. Co-occurrence clustering excluded repertoires with fewer than 30,000 or more than 120,000 public chains, plus five with anomalous nucleotide sharing. Imported from immuneACCESS, the table was reduced by TCRdb to in-frame sequences with V and J called. These copies leave out some clones; in studies compared against another copy, an unresolved V gene accounts for under half, and the cause of the remainder is not known. D and trimming were read from the DNA, whereas the V and J calls and clone size are those reported in that table. The sample profile shows about 150,000 clones; about four fifths of them were found once. The top ten clones comprise roughly 6% of the sample.

Remarks on this clone: The antigen it binds to is not known. Base quality data are lacking; no much larger clone is found one base away.

In total, roughly 670 healthy bone marrow donors made up the cohort. All cohort members were sampled while nominally healthy, although unrecorded immune exposures were likely present. The donor was CMV seropositive and belonged to the group of over 250 seropositive cohort members. Each donor provided a peripheral blood sample, and peripheral blood mononuclear cells were used for TCR beta sequencing. Genomic DNA extraction from the blood cell samples was performed with the Qiagen DNeasy Blood Extraction Kit. The sample comprised PBMCs. The chain employs TRBV28 and TRBJ1-5, with TRBD1 perhaps the D gene, on 5 matching bases. The TCR comes from a man over 45 in good health and CMV-seropositive. Read as DNA, the sequence is TGTGCCAGCAGAACTCGACAGAGCAATCAGCCCCAGCATTTT. Protein translation: CASRTRQSNQPQHF. The full variable domain, completed from the reference TRBV28 and TRBJ1-5 proteins outside the CDR3, reads DVKVTQSSRYLVKRTGEKVFLECVQDMDHENMFWYRQDPGLGLRLIYFSYDVKMKEKGDIPEGYSVSREKKERFSLILESASTNQTSMYLCASRTRQSNQPQHFGDGTRLSIL.